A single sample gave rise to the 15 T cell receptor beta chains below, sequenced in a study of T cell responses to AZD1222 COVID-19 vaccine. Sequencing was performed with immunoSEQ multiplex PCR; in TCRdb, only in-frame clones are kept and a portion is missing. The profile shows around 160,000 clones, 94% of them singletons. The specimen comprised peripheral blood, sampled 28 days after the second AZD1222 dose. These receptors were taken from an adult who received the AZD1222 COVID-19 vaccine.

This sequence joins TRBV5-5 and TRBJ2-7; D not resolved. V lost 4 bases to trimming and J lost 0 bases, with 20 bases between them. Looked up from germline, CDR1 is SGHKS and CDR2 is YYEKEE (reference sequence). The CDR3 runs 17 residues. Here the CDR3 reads CASSPNVLRQTSYEQYF. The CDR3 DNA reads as TGTGCCAGCAGCCCAAACGTGCTTCGGCAGACCTCCTACGAGCAGTACTTC.

The DNA for the CDR3 is TGTGCCAGCAGATCACAGGGGGCTACCACCGGGGAGCTGTTTTTT. Translation gives CASRSQGATTGELFF. V usage is TRBV28 and J usage is TRBJ2-2; 9 nucleotides match TRBD1. Trimming removed 6 bases from V and 4 bases from J; junction bases left unmatched: 6. Germline CDR1 reads MDHEN; CDR2 reads SYDVKM. CDR3 length equals 15 residues.

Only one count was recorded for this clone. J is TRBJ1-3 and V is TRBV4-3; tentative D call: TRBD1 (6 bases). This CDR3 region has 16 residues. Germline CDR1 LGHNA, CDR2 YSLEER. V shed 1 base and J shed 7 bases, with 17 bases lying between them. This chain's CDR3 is CASSQASPMGANTIYF. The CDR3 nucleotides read TGCGCCAGCAGCCAAGCATCCCCCATGGGGGCTAACACCATATATTTT.

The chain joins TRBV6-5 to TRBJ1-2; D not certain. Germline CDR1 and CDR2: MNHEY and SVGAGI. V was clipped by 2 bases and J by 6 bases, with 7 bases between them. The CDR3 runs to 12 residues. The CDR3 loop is CASSYPKDGYTF. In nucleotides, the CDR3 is TGTGCCAGCAGTTACCCCAAGGATGGCTACACCTTC.

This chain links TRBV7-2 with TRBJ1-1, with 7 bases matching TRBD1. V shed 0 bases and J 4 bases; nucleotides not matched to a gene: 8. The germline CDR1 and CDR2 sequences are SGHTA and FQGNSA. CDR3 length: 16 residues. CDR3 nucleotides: TGTGCCAGCAGCTTAGCGACCAGGGGGGCCGGCACTGAAGCTTTCTTT. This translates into CASSLATRGAGTEAFF.

The CDR3 DNA is TGTGCCAGCAGGGCGGGCACAGATACGCAGTATTTT. As protein: CASRAGTDTQYF. This chain connects TRBV6-5 to TRBJ2-3; unclear D gene. From germline, CDR1 is MNHEY and CDR2 SVGAGI. Trimming shortened V by 6 bases and J by 1 base, and 5 bases separated the two germline ends. This CDR3 region has 12 residues.

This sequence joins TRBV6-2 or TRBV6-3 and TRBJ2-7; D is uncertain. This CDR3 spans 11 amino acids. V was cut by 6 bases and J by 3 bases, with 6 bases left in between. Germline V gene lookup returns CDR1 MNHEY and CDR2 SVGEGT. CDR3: CASSSVYEQYF. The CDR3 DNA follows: TGTGCCAGCAGCTCAGTCTACGAGCAGTACTTC.

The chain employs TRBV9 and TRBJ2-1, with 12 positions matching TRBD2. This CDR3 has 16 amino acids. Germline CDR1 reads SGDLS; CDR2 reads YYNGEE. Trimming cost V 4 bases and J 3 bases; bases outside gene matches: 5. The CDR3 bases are TGTGCCAGCAGCCTCGGACTAGCGGGGATCTACAATGAGCAGTTCTTC. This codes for CASSLGLAGIYNEQFF.

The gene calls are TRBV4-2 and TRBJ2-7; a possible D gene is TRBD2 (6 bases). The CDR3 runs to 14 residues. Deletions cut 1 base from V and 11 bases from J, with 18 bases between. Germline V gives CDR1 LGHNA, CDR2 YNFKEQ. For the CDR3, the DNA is TGTGCCAGCAGCCAAGTGGGGGGACGACTAGGGGAGTACTTC. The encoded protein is CASSQVGGRLGEYF.

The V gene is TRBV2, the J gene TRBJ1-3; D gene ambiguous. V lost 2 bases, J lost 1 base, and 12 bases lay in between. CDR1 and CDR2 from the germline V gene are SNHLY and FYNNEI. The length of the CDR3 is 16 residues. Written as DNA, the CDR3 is TGTGCCAGCAGTGAACTCCAGGCAGTGTCTGGAAACACCATATATTTT. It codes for CASSELQAVSGNTIYF.

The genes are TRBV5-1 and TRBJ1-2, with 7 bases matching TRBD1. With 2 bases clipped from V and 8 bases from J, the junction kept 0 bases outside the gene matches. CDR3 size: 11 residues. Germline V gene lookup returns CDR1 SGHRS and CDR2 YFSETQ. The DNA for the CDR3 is TGCGCCAGCAGCTTAGGGGGCGGCTACACCTTC. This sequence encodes CASSLGGGYTF.

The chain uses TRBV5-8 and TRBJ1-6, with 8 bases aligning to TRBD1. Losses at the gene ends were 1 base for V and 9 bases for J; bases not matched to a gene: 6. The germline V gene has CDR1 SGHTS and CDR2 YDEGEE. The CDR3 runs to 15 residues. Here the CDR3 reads CASSLWQGALSPLHF. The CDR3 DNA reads TGTGCCAGCAGCTTGTGGCAGGGGGCTCTTTCACCCCTCCACTTT.

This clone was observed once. The chain's CDR3 is CASSELLLYASYEQYF. CDR3 bases: TGTGCCAGCAGTGAATTGTTGCTCTACGCATCCTACGAGCAGTACTTC. The chain has TRBV2 and TRBJ2-7; D remains unclear. V gave up 2 bases and J gave up 1 base, with 15 bases separating them. The CDR3 sequence is 16 residues long. Germline V gene data show CDR1 as SNHLY and CDR2 as FYNNEI. The full variable domain, completed using reference TRBV2 and TRBJ2-7, is EPEVTQTPSHQVTQMGQEVILRCVPISNHLYFYWYRQILGQKVEFLVSFYNNEISEKSEIFDDQFSVERPDGSNFTLKIRSTKLEDSAMYFCASSELLLYASYEQYFGPGTRLTVT.

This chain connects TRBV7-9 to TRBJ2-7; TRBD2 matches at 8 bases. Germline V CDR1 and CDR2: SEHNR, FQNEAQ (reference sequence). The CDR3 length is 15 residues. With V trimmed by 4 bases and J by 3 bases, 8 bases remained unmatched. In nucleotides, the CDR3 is TGTGCCAGCAGCTACACTAGCGGCCCCTTCTACGAGCAGTACTTC. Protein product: CASSYTSGPFYEQYF.

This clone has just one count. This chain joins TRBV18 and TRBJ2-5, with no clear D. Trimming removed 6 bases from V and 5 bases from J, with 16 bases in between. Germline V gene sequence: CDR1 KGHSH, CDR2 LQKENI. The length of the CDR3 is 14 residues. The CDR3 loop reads CASSLISILETQYF. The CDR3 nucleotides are TGTGCCAGCTCCCTAATATCAATTCTCGAGACCCAGTACTTC.